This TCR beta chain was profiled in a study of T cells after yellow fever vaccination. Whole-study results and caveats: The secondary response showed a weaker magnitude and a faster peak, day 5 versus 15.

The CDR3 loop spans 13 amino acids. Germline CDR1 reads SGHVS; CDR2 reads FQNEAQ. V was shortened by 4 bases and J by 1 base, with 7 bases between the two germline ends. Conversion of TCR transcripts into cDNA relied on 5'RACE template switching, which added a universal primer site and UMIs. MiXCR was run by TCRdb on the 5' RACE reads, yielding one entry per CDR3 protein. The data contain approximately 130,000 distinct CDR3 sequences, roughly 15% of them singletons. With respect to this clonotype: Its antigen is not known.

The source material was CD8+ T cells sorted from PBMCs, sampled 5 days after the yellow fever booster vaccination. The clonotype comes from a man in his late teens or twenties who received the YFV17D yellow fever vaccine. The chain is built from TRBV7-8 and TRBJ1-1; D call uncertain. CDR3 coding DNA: TGTGCCAGCAGCTCCTTGGCGAACACTGAAGCTTTCTTT. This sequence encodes CASSSLANTEAFF.